This T cell receptor beta chain was recovered during a study of shared clonotypes between healthy human individuals. Repertoires were generated with immunoSEQ multiplex PCR, while TCRdb's copy carries only in-frame clones and drops some. The table lists about 1.1 million clones, 70% to 85% of them singletons, with almost 0.9% in the top ten. Notes on the study in general: The generation probabilities recorded for non-shared clonotypes fell below those of clonotypes shared by all four donors.

This clone was recorded many times. Its antigen remains unknown. This CDR3 is 15 amino acids long. Germline CDR1 LNHDA, CDR2 SQIVND (reference sequence). V was cut by 4 bases and J by 0 bases, with 12 bases left in between. The sequence derives from a man between 18 and 35 years old in good health. Some clones in this sample may be carry-over from other donors' samples. Sequencing input: memory CD4+ T cells from PBMCs. Subset denoted: CD45RA-negative fraction. The gene calls are TRBV19 and TRBJ1-2; no firm D call. The CDR3 DNA reads TGTGCCAGTAGTAGCGCAGTGGGAGCTAACTATGGCTACACCTTC. This sequence encodes CASSSAVGANYGYTF.